The 29 T cell receptor beta chains below all came from one sample that was sequenced in a study of T-cell memory formation after mild COVID-19. One entry per CDR3 protein results from TCRdb running MiXCR on the 5' RACE reads. The table lists around 370,000 distinct CDR3 sequences, roughly 21% of them singletons. Material for sequencing was PBMCs or a T cell subset sorted from them (not recorded which). The source of these receptors is an adult woman who had mild COVID-19 (a few samples of this study predate the infection). Cell type and time point are not known.

The chain carries TRBV15 and TRBJ1-5; possibly TRBD1 for D (6 bases). Between the trimmed V and J ends, which lost 4 bases and 2 bases, there was a span of 24 bases. This CDR3 contains 19 residues. Germline CDR1 LNHNV, CDR2 YYDKDF (reference sequence). The CDR3 nucleotides are TGTGCCACCAGCACCGGAGTGTGGAGGGGGACATATGGCAATCAGCCCCAGCATTTT. It yields the protein CATSTGVWRGTYGNQPQHF.

This clonotype was counted a few times. Here the CDR3 reads CASSYSGFGANVLTF. The CDR3 DNA is TGTGCCAGCAGTTATTCGGGGTTCGGGGCCAACGTCCTGACTTTC. The chain employs TRBV6-5 and TRBJ2-6; D is possibly TRBD2 (5 bases). V lost 3 bases and J lost 4, with 10 bases in between. CDR1 and CDR2 (germline): MNHEY, SVGAGI. The CDR3 runs 15 residues.

V is TRBV5-5 and J is TRBJ1-5; tentatively, D is TRBD1 (6 bases). V was pared by 1 base and J by 11 bases, with 19 bases between. CDR3 size: 15 residues. Per germline, CDR1 SGHKS and CDR2 YYEKEE (reference sequence). The CDR3 DNA is TGTGCCAGCAGCTTGACAGGGAGTCAATCAATAGCCCAGCATTTT. The encoded protein is CASSLTGSQSIAQHF.

The J gene is TRBJ2-2, the V gene TRBV5-4; 9 bases agree with TRBD1. The CDR3 is made up of 16 amino acids. The germline V gene encodes CDR1 SGHNT and CDR2 YYREEE (reference sequence). V dropped 0 bases and J dropped 3; count of bases not matched to a gene: 3. Here the CDR3 DNA reads TGTGCCAGCAGCTTGGTTGGGACAGGGCACACCGGGGAGCTGTTTTTT. Its protein product is CASSLVGTGHTGELFF. Supplemented by reference TRBV5-4 and TRBJ2-2, the full variable domain reads ETGVTQSPTHLIKTRGQQVTLRCSSQSGHNTVSWYQQALGQGPQFIFQYYREEENGRGNFPPRFSGLQFPNYSSELNVNALELDDSALYLCASSLVGTGHTGELFFGEGSRLTVL.

This clonotype has more than one count but fewer than ten. This chain joins TRBV6-5 and TRBJ2-7, with 10 bases aligning to TRBD2. J gave up 9 bases and V 2 bases, and 19 bases lay outside the gene matches. The CDR3 contains 18 residues. The germline V gene has CDR1 MNHEY and CDR2 SVGAGI. The CDR3 loop reads CASSYGLASGGRELAQYF. CDR3 DNA sequence: TGTGCCAGCAGTTACGGGCTCGCTAGCGGGGGCCGTGAGCTGGCGCAGTACTTC.

This clonotype was detected only a few times. The chain links TRBV15 to TRBJ2-3; D not certain. Germline V CDR1 and CDR2: LNHNV, YYDKDF (reference sequence). This CDR3 contains 14 residues. The germline V and J ends were trimmed by 2 bases and 3 bases, with 9 bases remaining between them. CDR3 coding DNA: TGTGCCACCAGCAGAATAGAAGGGACAGATACGCAGTATTTT. It codes for CATSRIEGTDTQYF.

The chain recombines TRBV20-1 with TRBJ1-1; D is possibly TRBD1 (6 bases). V dropped 1 base and J dropped 1 base, with 16 bases sitting between them. Germline V gene sequence: CDR1 DFQATT, CDR2 SNEGSKA (reference sequence). There are 16 residues in the CDR3. CDR3 DNA: TGCAGTGCTAGAGTAACGGCCAGGGGCACGAACACTGAAGCTTTCTTT. Translating gives CSARVTARGTNTEAFF.

The chain recombines TRBV24-1 with TRBJ1-5; D unclear. The CDR3 extends over 13 amino acids. Trimming took off 4 bases at V and 4 bases at J, with 7 bases between the two ends. CDR1 and CDR2 from the germline V gene are KGHDR and SFDVKD. CDR3 in DNA: TGTGCCACCAGTGACACCATGAATCAGCCCCAGCATTTT. Its protein product is CATSDTMNQPQHF.

This clonotype was found once. The genes are TRBV12-3 or TRBV12-4 and TRBJ2-2; 8 bases fit TRBD1. This CDR3 region has 16 residues. V trimming: 3 bases; J trimming: 0 bases; junction bases outside the gene matches: 3. CDR3 sequence: CASSFGQGANTGELFF. The CDR3 DNA is TGTGCCAGCAGTTTCGGACAGGGCGCGAACACCGGGGAGCTGTTTTTT.

The gene calls are TRBV9 and TRBJ1-1; D gene unclear. Germline values: CDR1 SGDLS, CDR2 YYNGEE. This CDR3 comprises 17 residues. The V and J ends lost 0 bases and 0 bases respectively, with 15 bases between them. CDR3 in amino acids: CASSVAIIGGMNTEAFF. The CDR3 coding sequence is TGTGCCAGCAGCGTAGCTATAATTGGAGGCATGAACACTGAAGCTTTCTTT.

This clonotype was recorded a few times. This chain connects TRBV4-1 to TRBJ2-2; 8 bases match TRBD2. The CDR3 length is 16 residues. The junction had 10 bases not matched to a gene; V was cut back by 4 bases and J by 6 bases. Germline values: CDR1 MGHRA, CDR2 YSYEKL. CDR3 sequence (DNA): TGCGCCAGCAGCCCGATGACGGGGGGGCGAGCCGGGGAGCTGTTTTTT. Translated, it gives CASSPMTGGRAGELFF.

The V call is TRBV4-1, the J call TRBJ2-2; maybe TRBD2 (5 bases). The V end was cut by 4 bases, the J end by 4 bases, with 13 bases between. The CDR3 covers 15 residues. The germline V gene has CDR1 MGHRA and CDR2 YSYEKL. The DNA of the CDR3 is TGCGCCAGCAGCCCCGGGGAACTTCTCACCGGGGAGCTGTTTTTT. Encoded protein: CASSPGELLTGELFF.

This clonotype showed up just a few times. The chain uses TRBV5-5 and TRBJ2-7, with D possibly TRBD1 on 5 matching bases. The CDR3 extends over 15 amino acids. Trimming took 3 bases from V and 2 from J, leaving 15 bases between them. CDR1 and CDR2 (germline): SGHKS, YYEKEE (reference sequence). The CDR3, as DNA: TGTGCCAGCAGCTCTAATTGGGCAGGGACCTACGAGCAGTACTTC. Its protein product is CASSSNWAGTYEQYF.

The chain joins TRBV6-5 to TRBJ1-1; 7 positions match TRBD1. Germline CDR1 and CDR2: MNHEY and SVGAGI. V shed 5 bases, J shed 4 bases, and the junction held 13 bases outside the gene matches. The CDR3 covers 16 residues. This CDR3 is CASSQQKGGWGTEAFF. The CDR3 DNA reads TGTGCCAGCAGTCAGCAAAAAGGGGGCTGGGGCACTGAAGCTTTCTTT.

The chain has TRBV9 and TRBJ2-1; D is ambiguous. This CDR3 is 15 amino acids long. Between the trimmed V and J ends, which lost 0 bases and 3 bases, there was a span of 10 bases. CDR1 is SGDLS, CDR2 YYNGEE, per germline. The CDR3 DNA reads TGTGCCAGCAGCGTAGCTGAGTCCCTCTACAATGAGCAGTTCTTC. Encoded protein: CASSVAESLYNEQFF.

The CDR3 nucleotides read TGTGCCAGCAGTTACTCCGGGACGGCCACAGATACGCAGTATTTT. It translates to CASSYSGTATDTQYF. The V call is TRBV6-2 or TRBV6-3, the J call TRBJ2-3; possibly TRBD1 or TRBD2 for D (5 bases each). This CDR3 comprises 15 residues. Trimming left V 0 bases short and J 2 bases short, with 9 bases between. Germline loops: CDR1 MNHEY, CDR2 SVGEGT.

This rearrangement joins TRBV7-2 to TRBJ2-7, with D possibly called TRBD1 or TRBD2 (5 bases each). From germline, CDR1 is SGHTA and CDR2 FQGNSA. Trimming removed 1 base at V and 8 bases at J, with 12 bases between. The CDR3 has 13 residues. The CDR3 nucleotides read TGTGCCAGCAGCTTAGGCTCTGGGGGTAAGCAGTACTTC. Encoded protein: CASSLGSGGKQYF.

The chain has TRBV5-1 and TRBJ1-2; 10 bases agree with TRBD1. Germline CDR1 is SGHRS and CDR2 is YFSETQ. The CDR3 is 14 amino acids. Losses at the gene ends were 2 bases for V and 3 bases for J; bases not matched to a gene: 1. The CDR3 DNA reads TGCGCCAGCAGCTTCGGGACAGGGGACTATGGCTACACCTTC. As protein: CASSFGTGDYGYTF.

The chain joins TRBV24-1 to TRBJ2-1, with 13 bases fitting TRBD2. Germline V gene data show CDR1 as KGHDR and CDR2 as SFDVKD. After removal of 7 bases from V and 2 bases from J, the junction contained 4 bases not matched to a gene. The CDR3 length is 16 residues. As DNA, the CDR3 is TGTGCCACCAGCCAGACTAGCGGGGGGACCTACAATGAGCAGTTCTTC. It encodes CATSQTSGGTYNEQFF.

This clonotype was seen only a few times. This chain's CDR3 is CSAPFRPSGRWTYEQYF. The DNA for the CDR3 is TGCAGTGCCCCCTTTAGACCTAGCGGGAGGTGGACGTACGAGCAGTACTTC. This chain uses TRBV20-1 with TRBJ2-7, with 11 bases identical to TRBD2. V was pared by 6 bases and J by 4 bases, with 17 bases of the junction left unmatched. The CDR3 runs 17 residues. Germline-derived CDR1 and CDR2 are DFQATT and SNEGSKA (reference sequence).

This clonotype was recorded many times. V gene TRBV13 combines with J gene TRBJ1-3, with D tentatively TRBD1 (6 bases). The CDR3 totals 15 residues. The germline CDR1 and CDR2 sequences are PRHDT and FYEKMQ (reference sequence). V dropped 2 bases and J dropped 0 bases, with 8 bases sitting between them. The CDR3 region has the DNA TGTGCCAGCAGCTTAAGGACAGCCTCTGGAAACACCATATATTTT. Its protein is CASSLRTASGNTIYF.

This clonotype showed up many times. CDR3 coding DNA: TGTGCCAGCAGCCAAGAAGCACTGACAGCCTCTGGAAACACCATATATTTT. As protein: CASSQEALTASGNTIYF. The chain uses TRBV3-1 and TRBJ1-3, with a tentative D call TRBD1 (5 bases). From germline, CDR1 is LGHDT and CDR2 YNNKEL (reference sequence). The CDR3 sequence is 17 residues long. V lost 0 bases and J lost 0, with 12 bases in between.

This chain links TRBV6-5 with TRBJ1-3; D gene ambiguous. Germline loops: CDR1 MNHEY, CDR2 SVGAGI. The V and J ends lost 5 bases and 0 bases respectively, with 14 bases between them. The CDR3 length is 16 residues. This CDR3 reads CASSNTDPRSGNTIYF. CDR3 nucleotide sequence: TGTGCCAGCAGTAATACCGACCCCCGCTCTGGAAACACCATATATTTT.

The count of this clonotype is one. The V call is TRBV5-1, the J call TRBJ2-7; a weak D match, TRBD2 (5 bases). V was shortened by 2 bases and J by 3 bases, with 12 bases between the two germline ends. CDR1 and CDR2 from the germline V gene are SGHRS and YFSETQ. This CDR3 comprises 14 residues. Here the CDR3 reads CASSFGGPRYEQYF. The DNA for the CDR3 is TGCGCCAGCAGCTTTGGCGGGCCCCGCTACGAGCAGTACTTC.

The chain uses TRBV5-1 and TRBJ2-5; the D gene is possibly TRBD1 (5 bases). This CDR3 is 14 amino acids long. Germline V lookup: CDR1 SGHRS, CDR2 YFSETQ. Trimming cost V 3 bases and J 1 base, with 10 bases left between them. CDR3 amino acids: CASSSTGPQETQYF. CDR3 nucleotide sequence: TGCGCCAGCAGCTCCACAGGACCCCAAGAGACCCAGTACTTC. The full variable domain, completed using reference TRBV5-1 and TRBJ2-5, is KAGVTQTPRYLIKTRGQQVTLSCSPISGHRSVSWYQQTPGQGLQFLFEYFSETQRNKGNFPGRFSGRQFSNSRSEMNVSTLELGDSALYLCASSSTGPQETQYFGPGTRLLVL.

On this clonotype: The CDR3 does not close with the conserved phenylalanine or tryptophan, likely indicating a read error. The CDR3 loop is CASSPDGNTEAFC. The DNA for the CDR3 is TGCGCCAGCAGCCCTGACGGAAACACTGAAGCTTTCTGT. The chain joins TRBV5-1 to TRBJ1-1; the D is unclear. Germline CDR1 and CDR2: SGHRS and YFSETQ. The V end lost 4 bases, the J end lost 2 bases, and 9 bases lay between the germline ends. The CDR3 extends over 13 amino acids.

V and J are TRBV5-1 and TRBJ2-1; 7 bases map to TRBD1. Per the germline V gene, CDR1 is SGHRS and CDR2 is YFSETQ. J lost 5 bases, V lost 5 bases, and 4 bases had no gene match. There are 13 residues in the CDR3. The CDR3: CASRPGQNNEQFF. DNA for the CDR3: TGCGCCAGCAGACCGGGACAGAACAATGAGCAGTTCTTC.

This clonotype showed up just a few times. The chain employs TRBV6-2 or TRBV6-3 and TRBJ2-5; tentative D call: TRBD2 (5 bases). The CDR3 loop spans 12 amino acids. In germline, CDR1 is MNHEY, CDR2 SVGEGT. The germline V and J ends were trimmed by 5 bases and 5 bases, with 9 bases remaining between them. As DNA, the CDR3 is TGTGCCAGCAGTCCGACTACGGAGACCCAGTACTTC. As protein: CASSPTTETQYF.

V usage is TRBV5-4 and J usage is TRBJ1-1; 7 positions agree with TRBD1. The CDR3 covers 16 residues. Germline V gene data show CDR1 as SGHNT and CDR2 as YYREEE (reference sequence). Unmatched junction bases numbered 8, after V lost 2 bases and J lost 1 base. The CDR3 DNA sequence: TGTGCCAGCAGCTTTGGACAGGCTGCAAGGAACACTGAAGCTTTCTTT. It codes for CASSFGQAARNTEAFF.